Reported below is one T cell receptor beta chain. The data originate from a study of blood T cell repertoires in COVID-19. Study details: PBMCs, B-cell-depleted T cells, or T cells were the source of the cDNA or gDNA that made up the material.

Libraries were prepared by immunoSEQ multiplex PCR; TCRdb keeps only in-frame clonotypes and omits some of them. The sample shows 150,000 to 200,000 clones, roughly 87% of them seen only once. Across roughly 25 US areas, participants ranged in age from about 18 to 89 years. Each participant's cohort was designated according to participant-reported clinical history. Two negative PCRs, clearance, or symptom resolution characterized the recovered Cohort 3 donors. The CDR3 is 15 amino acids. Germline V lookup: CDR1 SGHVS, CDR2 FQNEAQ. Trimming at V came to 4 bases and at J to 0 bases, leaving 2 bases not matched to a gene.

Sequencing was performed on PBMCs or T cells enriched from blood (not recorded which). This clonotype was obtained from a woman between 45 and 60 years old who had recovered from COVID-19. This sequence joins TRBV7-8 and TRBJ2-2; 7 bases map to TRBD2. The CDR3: CASSYLAANTGELFF. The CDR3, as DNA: TGTGCCAGCAGCTACCTAGCGGCGAACACCGGGGAGCTGTTTTTT.